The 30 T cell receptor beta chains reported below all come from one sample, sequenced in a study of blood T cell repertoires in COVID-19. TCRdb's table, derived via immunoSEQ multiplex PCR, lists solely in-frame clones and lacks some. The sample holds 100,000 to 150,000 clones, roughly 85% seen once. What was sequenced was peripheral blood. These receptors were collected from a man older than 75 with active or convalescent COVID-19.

The CDR3 region has the DNA TGTGCCTGGAGCAGACAGGGGACTTTCAATCAGCCCCAGCATTTT. This translates into CAWSRQGTFNQPQHF. The chain carries TRBV30 and TRBJ1-5, with 8 bases lining up with TRBD1. This CDR3 region has 15 residues. The V gene end was trimmed by 3 bases and the J gene end by 3 bases; junction bases not matched to a gene: 7. Germline CDR1 reads GTSNPN; CDR2 reads SVGIG (reference sequence). Variable domain in full (rest from reference TRBV30 and TRBJ1-5): SQTIHQWPATLVQPVGSPLSLECTVEGTSNPNLYWYRQAAGRGLQLLFYSVGIGQISSEVPQNLSASRPQDRQFILSSKKLLLSDSGFYLCAWSRQGTFNQPQHFGDGTRLSIL.

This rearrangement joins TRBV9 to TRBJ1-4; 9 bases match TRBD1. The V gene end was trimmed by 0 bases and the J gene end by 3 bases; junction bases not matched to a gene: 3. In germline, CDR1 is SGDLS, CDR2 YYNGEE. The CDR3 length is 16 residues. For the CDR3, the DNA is TGTGCCAGCAGCGTAGACAGGGGGCATCCTAATGAAAAACTGTTTTTT. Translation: CASSVDRGHPNEKLFF.

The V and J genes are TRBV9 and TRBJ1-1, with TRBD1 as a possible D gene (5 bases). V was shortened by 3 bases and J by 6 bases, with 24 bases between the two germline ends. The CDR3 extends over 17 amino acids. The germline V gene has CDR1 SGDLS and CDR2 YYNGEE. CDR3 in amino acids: CASSGVGLTGRISEAFF. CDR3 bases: TGTGCCAGCAGCGGGGTAGGTCTCACAGGACGTATCTCTGAAGCTTTCTTT.

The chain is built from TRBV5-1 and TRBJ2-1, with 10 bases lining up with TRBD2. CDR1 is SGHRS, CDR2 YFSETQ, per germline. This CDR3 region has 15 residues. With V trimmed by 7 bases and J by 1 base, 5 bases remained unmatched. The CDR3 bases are TGCGCCAGCTCGGGACTAGCGAGGTCCTACAATGAGCAGTTCTTC. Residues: CASSGLARSYNEQFF.

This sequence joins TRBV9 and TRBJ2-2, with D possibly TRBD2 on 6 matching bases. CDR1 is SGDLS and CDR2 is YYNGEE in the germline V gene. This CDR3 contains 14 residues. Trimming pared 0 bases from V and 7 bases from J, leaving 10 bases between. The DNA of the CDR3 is TGTGCCAGCAGCGTAGCCCCGGAGGGCGGGGAGCTGTTTTTT. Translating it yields CASSVAPEGGELFF.

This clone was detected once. This CDR3 is CASSLVRSTGELFF. For the CDR3, the DNA is TGTGCCAGCAGCTTAGTCCGCAGCACCGGGGAGCTGTTTTTT. The chain joins TRBV7-2 to TRBJ2-2; D remains unclear. CDR3 size: 14 residues. With 1 base removed from V and 4 bases from J, the gap between germline ends came to 7 bases. Germline CDR1 reads SGHTA; CDR2 reads FQGNSA.

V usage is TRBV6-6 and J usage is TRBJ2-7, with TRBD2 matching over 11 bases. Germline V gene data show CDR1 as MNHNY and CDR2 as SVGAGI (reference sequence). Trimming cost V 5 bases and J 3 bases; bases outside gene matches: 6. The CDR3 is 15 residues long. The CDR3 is CASSATSGGFYEQYF. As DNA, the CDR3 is TGTGCCAGCAGTGCTACTAGCGGGGGTTTCTACGAGCAGTACTTC.

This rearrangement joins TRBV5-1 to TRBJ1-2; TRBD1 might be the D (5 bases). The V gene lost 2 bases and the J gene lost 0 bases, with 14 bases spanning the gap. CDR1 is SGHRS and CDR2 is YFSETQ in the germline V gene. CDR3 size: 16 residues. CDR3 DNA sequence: TGCGCCAGCAGCTTCGCTCAACCGACAGCTAACTATGGCTACACCTTC. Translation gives CASSFAQPTANYGYTF.

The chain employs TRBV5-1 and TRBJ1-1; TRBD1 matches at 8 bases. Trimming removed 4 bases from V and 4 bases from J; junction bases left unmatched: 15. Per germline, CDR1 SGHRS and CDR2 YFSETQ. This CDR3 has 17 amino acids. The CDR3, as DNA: TGCGCCAGCAGCGAGGACAGGGAGGACCCCTGGAGCACTGAAGCTTTCTTT. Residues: CASSEDREDPWSTEAFF.

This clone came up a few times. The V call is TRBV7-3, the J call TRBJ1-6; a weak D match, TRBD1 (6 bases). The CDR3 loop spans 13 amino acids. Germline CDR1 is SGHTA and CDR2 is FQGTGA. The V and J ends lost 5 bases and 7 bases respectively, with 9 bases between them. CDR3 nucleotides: TGTGCCAGCAGCCCGGACAGAAATTCACCCCTCCACTTT. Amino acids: CASSPDRNSPLHF.

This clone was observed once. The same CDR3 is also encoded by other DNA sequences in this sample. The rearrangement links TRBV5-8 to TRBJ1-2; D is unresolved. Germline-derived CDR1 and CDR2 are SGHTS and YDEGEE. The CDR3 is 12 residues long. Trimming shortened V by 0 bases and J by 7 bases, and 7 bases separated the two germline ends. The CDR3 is CASSLASRGYTF. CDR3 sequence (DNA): TGTGCCAGCAGCTTGGCCTCGCGTGGCTACACCTTC.

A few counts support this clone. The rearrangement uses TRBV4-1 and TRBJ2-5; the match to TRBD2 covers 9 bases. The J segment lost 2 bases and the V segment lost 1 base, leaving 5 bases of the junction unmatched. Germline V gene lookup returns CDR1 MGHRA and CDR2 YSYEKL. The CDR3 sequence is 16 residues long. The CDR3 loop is CASSQGPAGGQETQYF. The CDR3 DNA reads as TGCGCCAGCAGCCAAGGGCCAGCGGGGGGACAAGAGACCCAGTACTTC.

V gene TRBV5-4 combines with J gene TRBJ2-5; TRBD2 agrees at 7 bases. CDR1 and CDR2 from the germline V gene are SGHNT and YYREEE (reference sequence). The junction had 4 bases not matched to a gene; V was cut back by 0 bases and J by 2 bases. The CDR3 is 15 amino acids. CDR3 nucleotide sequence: TGTGCCAGCAGCTTGGAGGCTAGCGGTCAAGAGACCCAGTACTTC. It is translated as CASSLEASGQETQYF.

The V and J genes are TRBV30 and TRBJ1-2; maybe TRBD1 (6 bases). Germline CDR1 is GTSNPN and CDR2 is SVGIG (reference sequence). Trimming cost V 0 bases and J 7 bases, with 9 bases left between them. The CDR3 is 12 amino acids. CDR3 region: CAWSVHRAGYTF. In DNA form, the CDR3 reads TGTGCCTGGAGTGTACACAGGGCTGGCTACACCTTC.

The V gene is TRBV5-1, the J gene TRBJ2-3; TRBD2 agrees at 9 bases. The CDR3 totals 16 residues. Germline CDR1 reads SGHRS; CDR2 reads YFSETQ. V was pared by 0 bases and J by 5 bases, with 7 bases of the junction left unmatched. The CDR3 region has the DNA TGCGCCAGCAGCTTGGGCCGCGGGAGGGCCGTAGATACGCAGTATTTT. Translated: CASSLGRGRAVDTQYF.

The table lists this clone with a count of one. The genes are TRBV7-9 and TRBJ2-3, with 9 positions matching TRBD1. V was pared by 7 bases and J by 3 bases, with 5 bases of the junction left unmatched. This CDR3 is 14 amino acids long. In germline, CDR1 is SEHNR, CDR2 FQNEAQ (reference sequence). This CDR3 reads CASTGTGWTDTQYF. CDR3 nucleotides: TGTGCCAGCACCGGGACAGGGTGGACAGATACGCAGTATTTT.

CDR3 sequence: CASSEDIRMGTENTEAFF. CDR3 DNA sequence: TGTGCCAGCAGTGAAGATATAAGGATGGGGACAGAAAACACTGAAGCTTTCTTT. The chain is built from TRBV25-1 and TRBJ1-1; 7 bases agree with TRBD1. Unmatched junction bases numbered 14, after V lost 2 bases and J lost 2 bases. The CDR3 length is 18 residues. Germline lookup yields CDR1 MGHDK and CDR2 SYGVNS.

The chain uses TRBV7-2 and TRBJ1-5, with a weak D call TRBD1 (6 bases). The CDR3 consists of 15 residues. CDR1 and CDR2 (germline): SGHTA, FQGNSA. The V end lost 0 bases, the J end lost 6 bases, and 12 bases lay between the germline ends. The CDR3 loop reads CASSLATGGAQPQHF. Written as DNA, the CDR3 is TGTGCCAGCAGCTTAGCGACGGGGGGGGCTCAGCCCCAGCATTTT.

The CDR3 sequence is CASSQVVQGTGELFF. CDR3 nucleotide sequence: TGTGCCAGCAGCCAAGTCGTACAGGGGACCGGGGAGCTGTTTTTT. This chain joins TRBV4-2 and TRBJ2-2; 7 bases line up with TRBD1. This CDR3 is built from 15 residues. The V segment lost 1 base and the J segment 5 bases; nucleotides outside the gene matches: 4. Germline assignment: CDR1 LGHNA and CDR2 YNFKEQ.

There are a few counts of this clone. CDR3 DNA: TGCGCCAGCAGCCACAGGGGACGTACTGAAGCTTTCTTT. Amino acids: CASSHRGRTEAFF. This chain joins TRBV4-3 and TRBJ1-1, with D perhaps matching TRBD1 (6 bases). Trimming took off 3 bases at V and 5 bases at J, with 10 bases between the two ends. The CDR3 covers 13 residues. Germline V gene sequence: CDR1 LGHNA, CDR2 YSLEER.

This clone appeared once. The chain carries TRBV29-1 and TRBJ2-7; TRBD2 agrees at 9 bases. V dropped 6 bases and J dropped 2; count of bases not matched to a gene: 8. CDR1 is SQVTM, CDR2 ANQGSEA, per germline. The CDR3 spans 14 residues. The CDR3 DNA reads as TGCAGCGTCACCACCGGGACTAGCACCTACGAGCAGTACTTC. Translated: CSVTTGTSTYEQYF.

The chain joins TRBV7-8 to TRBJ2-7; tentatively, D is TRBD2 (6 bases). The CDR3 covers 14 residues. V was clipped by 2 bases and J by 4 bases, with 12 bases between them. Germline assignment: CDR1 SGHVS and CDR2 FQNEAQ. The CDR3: CASSLTGSGYEQYF. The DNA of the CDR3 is TGTGCCAGCAGCTTAACCGGGAGCGGGTACGAGCAGTACTTC.

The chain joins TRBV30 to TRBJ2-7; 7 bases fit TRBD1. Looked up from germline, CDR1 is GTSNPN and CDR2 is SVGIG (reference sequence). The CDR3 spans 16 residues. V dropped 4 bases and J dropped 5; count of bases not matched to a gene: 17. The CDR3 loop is CAWTPALGGQGNEQYF. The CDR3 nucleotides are TGTGCCTGGACCCCCGCTTTAGGGGGCCAGGGAAACGAGCAGTACTTC.

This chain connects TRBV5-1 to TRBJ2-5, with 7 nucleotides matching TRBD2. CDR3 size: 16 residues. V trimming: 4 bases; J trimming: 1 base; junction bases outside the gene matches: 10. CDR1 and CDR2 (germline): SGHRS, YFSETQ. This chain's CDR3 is CASSPEVAGFQETQYF. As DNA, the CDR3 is TGCGCCAGCAGCCCGGAGGTAGCGGGTTTCCAAGAGACCCAGTACTTC. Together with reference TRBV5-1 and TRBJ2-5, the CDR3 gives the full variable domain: KAGVTQTPRYLIKTRGQQVTLSCSPISGHRSVSWYQQTPGQGLQFLFEYFSETQRNKGNFPGRFSGRQFSNSRSEMNVSTLELGDSALYLCASSPEVAGFQETQYFGPGTRLLVL.

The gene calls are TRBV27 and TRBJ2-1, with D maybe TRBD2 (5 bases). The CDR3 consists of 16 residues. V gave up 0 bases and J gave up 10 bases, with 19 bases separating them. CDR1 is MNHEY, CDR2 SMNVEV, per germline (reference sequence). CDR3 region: CASSLSSGINGMEQFF. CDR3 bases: TGTGCCAGCAGTTTATCTTCGGGGATCAACGGGATGGAGCAGTTCTTC.

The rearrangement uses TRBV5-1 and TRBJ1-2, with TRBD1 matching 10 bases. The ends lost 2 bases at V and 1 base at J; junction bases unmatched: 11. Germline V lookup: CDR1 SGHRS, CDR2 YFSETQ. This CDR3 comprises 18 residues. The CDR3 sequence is CASSLMGLGQGVNYGYTF. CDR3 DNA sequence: TGCGCCAGCAGCTTAATGGGGCTCGGACAGGGGGTTAACTATGGCTACACCTTC.

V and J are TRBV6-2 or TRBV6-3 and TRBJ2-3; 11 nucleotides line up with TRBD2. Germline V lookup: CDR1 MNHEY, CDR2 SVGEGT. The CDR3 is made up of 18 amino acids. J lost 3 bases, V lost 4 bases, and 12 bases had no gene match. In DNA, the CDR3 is TGTGCCAGCAGTTGGGGGACTAGCGGATATAGTATTACAGATACGCAGTATTTT. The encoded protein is CASSWGTSGYSITDTQYF.

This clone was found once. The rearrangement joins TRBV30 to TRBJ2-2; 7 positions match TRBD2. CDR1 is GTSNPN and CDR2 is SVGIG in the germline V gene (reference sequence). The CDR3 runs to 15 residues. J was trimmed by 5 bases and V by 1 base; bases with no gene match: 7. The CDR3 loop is CAWSAERDYTGELFF. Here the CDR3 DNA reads TGTGCCTGGAGTGCGGAGCGGGATTATACCGGGGAGCTGTTTTTT.

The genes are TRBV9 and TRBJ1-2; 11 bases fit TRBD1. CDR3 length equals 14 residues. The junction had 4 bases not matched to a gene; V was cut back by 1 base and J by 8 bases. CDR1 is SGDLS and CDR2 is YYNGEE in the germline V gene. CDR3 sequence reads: CASSVYGTGGGYTF. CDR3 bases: TGTGCCAGCAGCGTATACGGGACAGGGGGAGGCTACACCTTC.

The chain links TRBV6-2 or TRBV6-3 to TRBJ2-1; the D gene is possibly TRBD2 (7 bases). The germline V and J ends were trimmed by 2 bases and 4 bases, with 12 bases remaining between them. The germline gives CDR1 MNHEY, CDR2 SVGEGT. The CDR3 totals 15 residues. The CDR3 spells CASSYPGGRYNEQFF. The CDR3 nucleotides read TGTGCCAGCAGTTACCCGGGGGGCAGATACAATGAGCAGTTCTTC.